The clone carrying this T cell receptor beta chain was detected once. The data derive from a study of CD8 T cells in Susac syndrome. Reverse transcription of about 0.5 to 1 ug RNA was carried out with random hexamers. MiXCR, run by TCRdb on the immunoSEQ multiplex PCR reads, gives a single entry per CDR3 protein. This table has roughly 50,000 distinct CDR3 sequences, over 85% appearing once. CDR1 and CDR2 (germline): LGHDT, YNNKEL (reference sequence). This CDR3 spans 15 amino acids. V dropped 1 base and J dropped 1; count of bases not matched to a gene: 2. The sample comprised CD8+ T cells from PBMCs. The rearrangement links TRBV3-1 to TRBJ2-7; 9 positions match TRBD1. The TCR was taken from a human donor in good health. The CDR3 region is CASSQGGQGSYEQYF. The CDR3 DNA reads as TGTGCCAGCAGCCAAGGGGGACAGGGATCCTACGAGCAGTACTTC.